The 12 T cell receptor beta chains below were found in one sample sequenced in a study of T-cell memory formation after mild COVID-19. MiXCR was run by TCRdb on the 5' RACE reads, yielding one entry per CDR3 protein. The table has a few hundred thousand distinct CDR3 sequences, about a fifth seen once. The sequencing input was PBMCs or a T cell subset sorted from them (not recorded which). The receptors here all came from an adult woman who had mild COVID-19 (a few samples of this study predate the infection). Cell type and time point are not known.

CDR3 DNA sequence: TGTGCCTGGAGTGTACTTGGTAGCGGGAGTCTCCGCCTCTACAATGAGCAGTTCTTC. Translating gives CAWSVLGSGSLRLYNEQFF. This sequence joins TRBV30 and TRBJ2-1; TRBD2 matches 9 bases. Germline CDR1 and CDR2: GTSNPN and SVGIG (reference sequence). V trimming: 0 bases; J trimming: 3 bases; junction bases outside the gene matches: 15. The CDR3 spans 19 residues.

The chain uses TRBV18 and TRBJ2-2, with unresolved D. V lost 3 bases and J 4 bases, leaving 9 bases between the germline ends. The CDR3 loop spans 14 amino acids. CDR1 and CDR2 (germline): KGHSH, LQKENI. The CDR3 coding sequence is TGTGCCAGCTCACCCGAGGTGGTCACCGGGGAGCTGTTTTTT. Translation gives CASSPEVVTGELFF.

The chain uses TRBV11-3 and TRBJ1-1, with 7 bases that match TRBD1. The ends lost 7 bases at V and 6 bases at J; junction bases unmatched: 11. CDR1 and CDR2 from the germline V gene are SGHNT and YENEEA. The CDR3 has 14 residues. CDR3 sequence reads: CASNREGASSEAFF. CDR3 DNA sequence: TGTGCCAGCAACCGCGAGGGGGCGTCCTCTGAAGCTTTCTTT.

This clonotype was recorded a few times. The chain combines TRBV28 with TRBJ2-7; the match to TRBD1 covers 11 bases. CDR1 and CDR2 from the germline V gene are MDHEN and SYDVKM. With 2 bases clipped from V and 7 bases from J, the junction kept 7 bases outside the gene matches. This CDR3 is built from 15 residues. The CDR3 reads CASSLRLDRGLEQYF. Written as DNA, the CDR3 is TGTGCCAGCAGTTTAAGACTGGACAGGGGGCTGGAGCAGTACTTC. Full variable domain (rest looked up from reference TRBV28 and TRBJ2-7): DVKVTQSSRYLVKRTGEKVFLECVQDMDHENMFWYRQDPGLGLRLIYFSYDVKMKEKGDIPEGYSVSREKKERFSLILESASTNQTSMYLCASSLRLDRGLEQYFGPGTRLTVT.

Only a few counts were recorded for this clonotype. The chain combines TRBV11-3 with TRBJ2-3; the D gene is possibly TRBD1 (5 bases). In germline, CDR1 is SGHNT, CDR2 YENEEA. V gave up 7 bases and J gave up 6 bases, with 17 bases separating them. This CDR3 spans 14 amino acids. CDR3 residues: CASKKGAGRDTQYF. CDR3 coding DNA: TGTGCCAGCAAGAAAGGGGCAGGCCGGGATACGCAGTATTTT.

The rearrangement uses TRBV7-2 and TRBJ2-3, with 7 bases lining up with TRBD1. The CDR3 spans 13 residues. V was clipped by 2 bases and J by 11 bases; unmatched bases: 7. Germline V gives CDR1 SGHTA, CDR2 FQGNSA. The CDR3 loop reads CASSLPSTGEQYF. In nucleotides, the CDR3 is TGTGCCAGCAGCTTACCGTCCACAGGGGAGCAGTATTTT.

This clonotype was counted a few times. The chain has TRBV4-3 and TRBJ2-7; TRBD1 or TRBD2 may be the D gene (5 bases each). This CDR3 region has 13 residues. CDR1 is LGHNA, CDR2 YSLEER, per germline. The ends were cut back, 8 bases at V and 2 bases at J, with 13 bases in the middle. In nucleotides, the CDR3 is TGCGCCAGCGGTCCCGGGGCTACCTACGAGCAGTACTTC. It yields the protein CASGPGATYEQYF.

This clonotype was picked up a small number of times. The chain has TRBV7-9 and TRBJ2-7; 7 bases line up with TRBD1. This CDR3 region has 19 residues. Germline loops: CDR1 SEHNR, CDR2 FQNEAQ (reference sequence). The V and J ends lost 4 bases and 3 bases, in that order; junction bases with no gene match: 21. In nucleotides, the CDR3 is TGTGCCAGCAGCTCACTATTCGCAAGGGACAGAGGGTCCCTCTACGAGCAGTACTTC. Amino acids: CASSSLFARDRGSLYEQYF.

The chain is built from TRBV7-2 and TRBJ2-7, with 14 bases that match TRBD2. The CDR3 is 17 amino acids. The V segment lost 3 bases and the J segment 6 bases; nucleotides outside the gene matches: 10. Looked up from germline, CDR1 is SGHTA and CDR2 is FQGNSA. The CDR3 DNA reads TGTGCCAGCAGCTTCGTTGGGACTAGCGGGAGAGGAGGCGAGCAGTACTTC. Protein: CASSFVGTSGRGGEQYF.

In this sample, this clonotype turned up a few times. This rearrangement joins TRBV6-2 or TRBV6-3 to TRBJ2-3; D uncertain. The ends were cut back, 8 bases at V and 1 base at J, with 16 bases in the middle. From germline, CDR1 is MNHEY and CDR2 SVGEGT. The CDR3 is 15 amino acids. The CDR3 coding sequence is TGTGCCAGCCTACCTAACCCTCCCGGCACAGATACGCAGTATTTT. It translates to CASLPNPPGTDTQYF.

Here the CDR3 DNA reads TGTGCCAGCAGTCGCCAGGACAGGGACGACAATGAGCAGTTCTTC. This translates into CASSRQDRDDNEQFF. V gene TRBV6-2 or TRBV6-3 combines with J gene TRBJ2-1, with TRBD1 matching 8 bases. Per the germline V gene, CDR1 is MNHEY and CDR2 is SVGEGT. The CDR3 consists of 15 residues. The ends lost 5 bases at V and 5 bases at J; junction bases unmatched: 8.

V is TRBV29-1 and J is TRBJ2-7; 9 bases align to TRBD1. V shed 7 bases, J shed 4 bases, and the junction held 8 bases outside the gene matches. The CDR3 has 13 residues. Germline-derived CDR1 and CDR2 are SQVTM and ANQGSEA. The CDR3 loop is CSAHRGRGYEQYF. CDR3 DNA sequence: TGCAGCGCTCACAGGGGGCGCGGGTACGAGCAGTACTTC.